The entry below describes one TCR beta chain. Repertoires were generated with immunoSEQ multiplex PCR, while TCRdb's copy carries only in-frame clones and drops some. The repertoire consists of 65,000 to 75,000 clones, with about nine tenths occurring once and the leading ten covering roughly 3.7%. The source of the sample is a study of T cell changes during pregnancy in multiple sclerosis. This CDR3 has 18 residues. V dropped 7 bases and J dropped 3 bases, with 24 bases sitting between them. The germline CDR1 and CDR2 sequences are SGHVS and FQNEAQ. This sequence originates from a female donor in good health, enrolled as a control in a pregnancy study. Sequenced material: peripheral blood, taken after pregnancy. The rearrangement links TRBV7-8 to TRBJ1-4; D perhaps matches TRBD1 (6 bases). CDR3 nucleotide sequence: TGTGCCAGCAAGGGGGATTTAGCAGGGGCCGGGGCTAATGAAAAACTGTTTTTT. Translated: CASKGDLAGAGANEKLFF. Full variable domain (outside the CDR3, taken from reference TRBV7-8 and TRBJ1-4): GAGVSQSPRYKVAKRGQDVALRCDPISGHVSLFWYQQALGQGPEFLTYFQNEAQLDKSGLPSDRFFAERPEGSVSTLKIQRTQQEDSAVYLCASKGDLAGAGANEKLFFGSGTQLSVL.